This record concerns one T cell receptor beta chain sequence. CDR1 is MNHNS, CDR2 SASEGT, per germline. The V and J ends lost 2 bases and 1 base, in that order; junction bases with no gene match: 5. This CDR3 contains 16 residues. The sample is drawn from a study of shared T cell receptors in the human thymus. Clones were sequenced by immunoSEQ multiplex PCR, and TCRdb holds only the in-frame ones, with some missing. The repertoire includes 600,000 to 900,000 clones, roughly 88% of them detected once, and around 0.0094% sits in the top ten. These records were also assigned to another study, of human thymus T cells.

This TCR came from a girl less than two years old with a congenital heart defect. Sequencing used thymocytes. J is TRBJ2-3 and V is TRBV6-1; 8 positions agree with TRBD2. The CDR3 nucleotides read TGTGCCAGCAGTGAACGTGGGCGGGGGGGCACAGATACGCAGTATTTT. Protein: CASSERGRGGTDTQYF.